A single sample is the source of the 3 T cell receptor beta chains below, sequenced in a study of blood T cell repertoires in COVID-19 (dated by TCRdb to 2019 to 2021). Libraries were made using the immunoSEQ multiplex PCR assay. Sourced from immuneACCESS, this table was stored by TCRdb with only in-frame sequences that have V and J called. A share of the clones is absent; for the studies checked, an unresolved V gene accounts for under half, and the remainder has no known explanation. In all, the sample holds about 250,000 clones, and 85% to 90% of those were seen once. Of the sample, about 1.3% is held by the ten largest clones. Specimen: peripheral blood. The receptors derive from a man older than 75 with acute or convalescent COVID-19.

The chain has TRBV29-1 and TRBJ1-2, with D perhaps matching TRBD1 (5 bases). Germline CDR1 reads SQVTM; CDR2 reads ANQGSEA. V shed 6 bases and J shed 3 bases, with 17 bases lying between them. CDR3 length equals 14 residues. The CDR3 sequence: CSVAGLGLYYGYTF. CDR3 DNA: TGCAGCGTCGCGGGGCTGGGGCTCTACTATGGCTACACCTTC.

This sequence joins TRBV5-1 and TRBJ1-6, with 9 bases fitting TRBD1. With 1 base clipped from V and 6 bases from J, the junction kept 2 bases outside the gene matches. The CDR3 covers 15 residues. CDR1 and CDR2 from the germline V gene are SGHRS and YFSETQ. In nucleotides, the CDR3 is TGCGCCAGCAGCTTGACAGGGGGCTTTAATTCACCCCTCCACTTT. It encodes CASSLTGGFNSPLHF.

As DNA, the CDR3 is TGTGCCAGCAGCTTATTGTTGACACAGAACACTGAAGCTTTCTTT. The encoded protein is CASSLLLTQNTEAFF. This chain links TRBV7-2 with TRBJ1-1; D call uncertain. Looked up from germline, CDR1 is SGHTA and CDR2 is FQGNSA. V lost 2 bases and J 1 base, leaving 11 bases between the germline ends. The CDR3 is made up of 15 amino acids.